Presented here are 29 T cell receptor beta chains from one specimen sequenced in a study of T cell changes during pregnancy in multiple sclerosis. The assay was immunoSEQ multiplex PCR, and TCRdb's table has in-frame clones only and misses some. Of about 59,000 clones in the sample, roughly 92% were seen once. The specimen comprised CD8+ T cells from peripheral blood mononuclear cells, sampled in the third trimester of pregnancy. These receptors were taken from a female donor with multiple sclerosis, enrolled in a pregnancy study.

CDR3 residues: CASSAPGQGAGNTEAFF. CDR3 sequence (DNA): TGTGCCAGCAGCGCCCCGGGACAGGGGGCAGGAAACACTGAAGCTTTCTTT. This chain uses TRBV13 with TRBJ1-1, with 12 bases lining up with TRBD1. The CDR3 runs to 17 residues. Trimming removed 5 bases from V and 2 bases from J; junction bases left unmatched: 9. Germline CDR1 PRHDT, CDR2 FYEKMQ (reference sequence).

CDR3 amino acids: CASSIGPTNQPQHF. The CDR3 DNA is TGTGCCAGTAGTATTGGTCCGACAAATCAGCCCCAGCATTTT. The rearrangement uses TRBV19 and TRBJ1-5; D gene uncertain. Germline lookup yields CDR1 LNHDA and CDR2 SQIVND (reference sequence). Trimming stripped 3 bases from V and 4 bases from J, with 10 bases between. The CDR3 runs 14 residues.

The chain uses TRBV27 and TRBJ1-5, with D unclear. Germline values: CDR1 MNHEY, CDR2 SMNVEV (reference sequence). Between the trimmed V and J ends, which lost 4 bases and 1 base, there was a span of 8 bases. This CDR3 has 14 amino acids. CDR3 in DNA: TGTGCCAGCAGTTCAGTATGGAGCAATCAGCCCCAGCATTTT. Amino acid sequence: CASSSVWSNQPQHF.

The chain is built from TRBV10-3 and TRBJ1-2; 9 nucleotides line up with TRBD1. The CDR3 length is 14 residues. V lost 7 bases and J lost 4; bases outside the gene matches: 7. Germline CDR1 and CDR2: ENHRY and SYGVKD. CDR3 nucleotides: TGTGCCATCAAACGACAGGGGGAGAGCTATGGCTACACCTTC. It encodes CAIKRQGESYGYTF.

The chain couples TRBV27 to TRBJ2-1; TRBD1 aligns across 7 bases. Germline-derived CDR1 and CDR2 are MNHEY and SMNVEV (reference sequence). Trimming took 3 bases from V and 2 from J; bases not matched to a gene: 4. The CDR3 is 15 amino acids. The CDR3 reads CASSFPGTAYNEQFF. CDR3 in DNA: TGTGCCAGCAGTTTCCCCGGGACAGCCTACAATGAGCAGTTCTTC.

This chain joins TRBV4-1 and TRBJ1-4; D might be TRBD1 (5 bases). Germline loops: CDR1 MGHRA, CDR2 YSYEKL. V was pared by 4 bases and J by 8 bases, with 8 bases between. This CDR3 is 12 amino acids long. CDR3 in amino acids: CASSLGVEKLFF. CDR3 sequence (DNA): TGCGCCAGCAGCCTAGGGGTCGAAAAACTGTTTTTT.

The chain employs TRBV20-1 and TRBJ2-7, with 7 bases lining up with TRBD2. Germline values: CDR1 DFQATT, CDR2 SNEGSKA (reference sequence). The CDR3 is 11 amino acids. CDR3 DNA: TGCAGCCCCCGGGAGGCCACCGAGCAGTACTTC. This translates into CSPREATEQYF.

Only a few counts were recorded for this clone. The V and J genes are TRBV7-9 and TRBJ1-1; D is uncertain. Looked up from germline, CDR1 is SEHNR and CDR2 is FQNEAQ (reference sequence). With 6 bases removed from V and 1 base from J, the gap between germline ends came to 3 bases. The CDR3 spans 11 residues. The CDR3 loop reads CASRQNTEAFF. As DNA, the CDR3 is TGTGCCAGCAGACAGAACACTGAAGCTTTCTTT.

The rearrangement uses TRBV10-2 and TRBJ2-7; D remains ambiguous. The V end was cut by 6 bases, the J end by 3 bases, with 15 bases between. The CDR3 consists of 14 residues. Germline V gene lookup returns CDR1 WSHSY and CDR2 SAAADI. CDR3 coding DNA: TGCGCCAGCAGCGACATAGGAAGTTACTACGAGCAGTACTTC. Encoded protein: CASSDIGSYYEQYF.

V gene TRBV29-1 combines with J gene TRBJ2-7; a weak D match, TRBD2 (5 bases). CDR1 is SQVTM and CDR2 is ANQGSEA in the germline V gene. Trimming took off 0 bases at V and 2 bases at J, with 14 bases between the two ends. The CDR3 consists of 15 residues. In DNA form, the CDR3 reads TGCAGCGTTGAAGATCGGGAAGGGATGCCCTACGAGCAGTACTTC. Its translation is CSVEDREGMPYEQYF.

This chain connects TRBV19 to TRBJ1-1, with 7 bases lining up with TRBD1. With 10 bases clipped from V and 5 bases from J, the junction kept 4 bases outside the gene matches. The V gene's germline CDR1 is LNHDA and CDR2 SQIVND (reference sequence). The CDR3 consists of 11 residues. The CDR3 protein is CATAQGTEAFF. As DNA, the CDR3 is TGTGCCACCGCACAGGGGACTGAAGCTTTCTTT.

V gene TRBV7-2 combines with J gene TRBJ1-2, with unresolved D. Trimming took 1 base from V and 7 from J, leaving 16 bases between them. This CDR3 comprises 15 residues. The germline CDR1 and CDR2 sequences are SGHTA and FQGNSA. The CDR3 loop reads CASSLVPGRLSGYTF. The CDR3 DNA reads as TGTGCCAGCAGCTTAGTTCCGGGGAGATTGAGTGGCTACACCTTC.

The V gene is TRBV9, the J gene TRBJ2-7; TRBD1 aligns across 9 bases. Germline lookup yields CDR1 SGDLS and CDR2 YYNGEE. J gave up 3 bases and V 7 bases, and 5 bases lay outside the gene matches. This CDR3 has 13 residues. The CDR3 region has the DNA TGTGCCAGCTCTACGGGACAGGGCTACGAGCAGTACTTC. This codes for CASSTGQGYEQYF.

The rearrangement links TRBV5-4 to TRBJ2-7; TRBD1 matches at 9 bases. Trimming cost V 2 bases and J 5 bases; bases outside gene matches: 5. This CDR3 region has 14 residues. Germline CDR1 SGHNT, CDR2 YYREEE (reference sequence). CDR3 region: CASSFYRGPNEQYF. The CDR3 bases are TGTGCCAGCAGCTTTTACAGGGGGCCCAACGAGCAGTACTTC.

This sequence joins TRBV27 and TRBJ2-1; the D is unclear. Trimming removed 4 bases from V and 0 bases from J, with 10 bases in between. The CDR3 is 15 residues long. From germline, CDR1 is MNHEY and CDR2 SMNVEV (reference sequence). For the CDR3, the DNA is TGTGCCAGCAGTTCCCTATCTAGCTCCTACAATGAGCAGTTCTTC. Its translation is CASSSLSSSYNEQFF.

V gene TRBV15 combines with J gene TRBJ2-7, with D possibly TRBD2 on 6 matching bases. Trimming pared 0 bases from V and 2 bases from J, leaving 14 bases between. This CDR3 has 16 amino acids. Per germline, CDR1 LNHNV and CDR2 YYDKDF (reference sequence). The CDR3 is CATSRDLTSSPYEQYF. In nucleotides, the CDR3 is TGTGCCACCAGCAGAGATCTAACTAGCAGCCCCTACGAGCAGTACTTC. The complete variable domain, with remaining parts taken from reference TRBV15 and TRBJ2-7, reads DAMVIQNPRYQVTQFGKPVTLSCSQTLNHNVMYWYQQKSSQAPKLLFHYYDKDFNNEADTPDNFQSRRPNTSFCFLDIRSPGLGDTAMYLCATSRDLTSSPYEQYFGPGTRLTVT.

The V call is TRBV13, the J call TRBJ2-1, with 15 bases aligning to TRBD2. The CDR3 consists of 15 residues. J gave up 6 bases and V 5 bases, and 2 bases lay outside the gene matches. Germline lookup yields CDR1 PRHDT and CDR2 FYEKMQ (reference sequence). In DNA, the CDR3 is TGTGCCAGCAGCCAGGGACTAGCGGGAGGCAATGAGCAGTTCTTC. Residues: CASSQGLAGGNEQFF.

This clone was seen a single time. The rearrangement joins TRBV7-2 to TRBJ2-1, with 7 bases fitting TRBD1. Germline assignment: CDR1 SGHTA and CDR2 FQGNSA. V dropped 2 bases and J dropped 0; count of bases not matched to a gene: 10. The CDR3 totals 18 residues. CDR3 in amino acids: CASSLRRTGSRSYNEQFF. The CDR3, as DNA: TGTGCCAGCAGCTTACGCCGGACAGGTAGCCGCTCCTACAATGAGCAGTTCTTC.

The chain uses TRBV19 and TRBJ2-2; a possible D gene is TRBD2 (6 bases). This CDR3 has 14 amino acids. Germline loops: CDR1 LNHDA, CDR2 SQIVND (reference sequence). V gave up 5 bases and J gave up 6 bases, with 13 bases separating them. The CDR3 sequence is CASSPISGPGELFF. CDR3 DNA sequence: TGTGCCAGTAGTCCCATCAGCGGGCCCGGGGAGCTGTTTTTT. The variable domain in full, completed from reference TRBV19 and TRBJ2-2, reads DGGITQSPKYLFRKEGQNVTLSCEQNLNHDAMYWYRQDPGQGLRLIYYSQIVNDFQKGDIAEGYSVSREKKESFPLTVTSAQKNPTAFYLCASSPISGPGELFFGEGSRLTVL.

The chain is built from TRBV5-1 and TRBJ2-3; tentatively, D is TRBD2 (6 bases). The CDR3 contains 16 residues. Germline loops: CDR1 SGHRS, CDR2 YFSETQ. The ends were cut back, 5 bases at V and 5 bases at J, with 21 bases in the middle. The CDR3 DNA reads TGCGCCAGCAGGCCCAACCTAGGCGGGGCGGTAGATACGCAGTATTTT. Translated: CASRPNLGGAVDTQYF.

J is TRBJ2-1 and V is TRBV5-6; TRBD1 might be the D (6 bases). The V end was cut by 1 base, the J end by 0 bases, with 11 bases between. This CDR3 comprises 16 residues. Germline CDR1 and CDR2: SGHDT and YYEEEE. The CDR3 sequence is CASSLNRVLSYNEQFF. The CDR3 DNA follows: TGTGCCAGCAGCTTGAACAGGGTACTCTCCTACAATGAGCAGTTCTTC.

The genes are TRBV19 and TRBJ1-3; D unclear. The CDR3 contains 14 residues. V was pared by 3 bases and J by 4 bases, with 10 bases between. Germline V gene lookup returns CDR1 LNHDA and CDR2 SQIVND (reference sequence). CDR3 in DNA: TGTGCCAGTAGTATGGCTCGCCCAGGAAACACCATATATTTT. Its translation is CASSMARPGNTIYF.

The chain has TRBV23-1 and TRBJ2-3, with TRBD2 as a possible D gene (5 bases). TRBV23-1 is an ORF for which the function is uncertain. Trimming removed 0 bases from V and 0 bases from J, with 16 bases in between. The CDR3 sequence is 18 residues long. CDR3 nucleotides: TGCGCCAGCAGTCAATCTCAGTTGCTGGACTTTAGCACAGATACGCAGTATTTT. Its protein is CASSQSQLLDFSTDTQYF.

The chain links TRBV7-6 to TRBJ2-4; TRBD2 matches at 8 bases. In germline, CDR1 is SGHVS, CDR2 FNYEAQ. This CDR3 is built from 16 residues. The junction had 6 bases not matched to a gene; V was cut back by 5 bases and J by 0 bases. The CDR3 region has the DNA TGTGCCAGCAGCCAGCTAGCGGGTTTAGCCAAAAACATTCAGTACTTC. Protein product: CASSQLAGLAKNIQYF.

CDR3 in amino acids: CAWSDRGQAGELFF. CDR3 sequence (DNA): TGTGCCTGGAGTGACAGGGGGCAGGCCGGGGAGCTGTTTTTT. This chain joins TRBV30 and TRBJ2-2; 9 bases are shared with TRBD1. CDR3 length: 14 amino acids. V lost 1 base and J lost 6; bases outside the gene matches: 3. Germline V gene sequence: CDR1 GTSNPN, CDR2 SVGIG (reference sequence).

CDR3 DNA sequence: TGTGCCAGCAGCTTGGCGGTGAACACTGAAGCTTTCTTT. This sequence encodes CASSLAVNTEAFF. The rearrangement links TRBV5-6 to TRBJ1-1; D uncertain. The CDR3 runs to 13 residues. V lost 0 bases, J lost 0 bases, and 3 bases lay in between. Germline assignment: CDR1 SGHDT and CDR2 YYEEEE.

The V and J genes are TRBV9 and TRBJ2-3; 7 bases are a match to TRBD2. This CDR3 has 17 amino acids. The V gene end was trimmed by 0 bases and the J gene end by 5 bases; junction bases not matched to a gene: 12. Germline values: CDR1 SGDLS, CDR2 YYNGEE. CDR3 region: CASSVEWAGSGIDTQYF. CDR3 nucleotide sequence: TGTGCCAGCAGCGTAGAATGGGCCGGGAGCGGGATAGATACGCAGTATTTT.

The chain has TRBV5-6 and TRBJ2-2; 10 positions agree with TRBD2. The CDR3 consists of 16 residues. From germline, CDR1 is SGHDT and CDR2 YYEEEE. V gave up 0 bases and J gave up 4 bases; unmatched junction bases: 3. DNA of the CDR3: TGTGCCAGCAGCTTGGTACTAGCGGGACTCACCGGGGAGCTGTTTTTT. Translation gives CASSLVLAGLTGELFF.

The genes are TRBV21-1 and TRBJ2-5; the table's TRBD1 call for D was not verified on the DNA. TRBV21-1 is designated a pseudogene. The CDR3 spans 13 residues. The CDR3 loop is CASSGQVAETQYF. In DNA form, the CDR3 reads TGTGCCAGCAGTGGACAGGTAGCGGAGACCCAGTACTTC.